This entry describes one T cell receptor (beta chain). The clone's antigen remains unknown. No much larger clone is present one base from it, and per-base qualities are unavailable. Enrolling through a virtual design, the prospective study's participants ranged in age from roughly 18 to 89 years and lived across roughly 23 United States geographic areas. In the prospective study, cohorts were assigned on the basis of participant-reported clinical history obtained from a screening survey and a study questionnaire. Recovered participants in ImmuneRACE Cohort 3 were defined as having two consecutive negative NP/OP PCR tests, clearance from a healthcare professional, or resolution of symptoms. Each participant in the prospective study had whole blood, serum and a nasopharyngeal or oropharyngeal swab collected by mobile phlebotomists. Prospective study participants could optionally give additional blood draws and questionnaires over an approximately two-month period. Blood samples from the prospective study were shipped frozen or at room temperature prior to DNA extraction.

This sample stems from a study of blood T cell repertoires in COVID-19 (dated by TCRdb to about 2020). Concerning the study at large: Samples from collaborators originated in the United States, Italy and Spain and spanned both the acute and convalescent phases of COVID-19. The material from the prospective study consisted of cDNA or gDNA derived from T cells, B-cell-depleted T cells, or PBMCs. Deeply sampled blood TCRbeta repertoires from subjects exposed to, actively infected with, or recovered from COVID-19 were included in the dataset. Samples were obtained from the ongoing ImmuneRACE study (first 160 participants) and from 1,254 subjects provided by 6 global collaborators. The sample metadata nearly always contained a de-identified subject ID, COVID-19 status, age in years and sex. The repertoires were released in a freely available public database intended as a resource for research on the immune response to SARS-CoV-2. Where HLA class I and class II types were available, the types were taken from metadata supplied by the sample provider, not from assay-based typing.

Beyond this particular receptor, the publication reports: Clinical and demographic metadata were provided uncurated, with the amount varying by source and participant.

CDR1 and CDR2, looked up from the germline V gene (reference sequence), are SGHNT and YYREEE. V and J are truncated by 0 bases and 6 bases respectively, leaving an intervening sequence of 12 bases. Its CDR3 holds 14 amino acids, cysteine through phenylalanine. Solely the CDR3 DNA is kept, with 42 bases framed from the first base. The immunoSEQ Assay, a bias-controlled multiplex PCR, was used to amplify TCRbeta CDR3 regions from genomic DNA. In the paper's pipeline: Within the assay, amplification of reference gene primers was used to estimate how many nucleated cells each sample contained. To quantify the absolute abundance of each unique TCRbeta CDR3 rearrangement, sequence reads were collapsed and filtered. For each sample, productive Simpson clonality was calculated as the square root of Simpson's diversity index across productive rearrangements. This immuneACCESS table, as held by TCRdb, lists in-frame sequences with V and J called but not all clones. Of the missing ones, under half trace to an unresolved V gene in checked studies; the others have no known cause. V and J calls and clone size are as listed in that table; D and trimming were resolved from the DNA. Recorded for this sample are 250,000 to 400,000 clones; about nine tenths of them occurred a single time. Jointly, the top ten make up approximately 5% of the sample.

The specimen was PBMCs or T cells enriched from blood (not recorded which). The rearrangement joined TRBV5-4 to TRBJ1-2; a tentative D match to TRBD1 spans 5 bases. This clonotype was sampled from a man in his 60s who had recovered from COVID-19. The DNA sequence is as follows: TGTGCCAGCAGCTTGGATCAGGGAAGGAATGGCTACACCTTC. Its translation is CASSLDQGRNGYTF.